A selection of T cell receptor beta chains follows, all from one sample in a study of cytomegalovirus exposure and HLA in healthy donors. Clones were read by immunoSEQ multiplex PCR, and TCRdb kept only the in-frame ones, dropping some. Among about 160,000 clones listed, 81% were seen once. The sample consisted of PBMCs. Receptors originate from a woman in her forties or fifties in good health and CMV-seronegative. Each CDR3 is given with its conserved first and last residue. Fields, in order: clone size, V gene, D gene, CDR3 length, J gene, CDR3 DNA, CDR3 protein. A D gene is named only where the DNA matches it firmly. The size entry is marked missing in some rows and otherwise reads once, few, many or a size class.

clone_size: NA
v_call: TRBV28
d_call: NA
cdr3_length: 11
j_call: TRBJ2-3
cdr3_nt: TGTGCCAGCAGCAAGCTCGGTACGCAGTATTTT
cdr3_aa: CASSKLGTQYF

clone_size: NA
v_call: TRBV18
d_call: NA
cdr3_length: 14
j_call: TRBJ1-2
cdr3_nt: TGTGCCAGCTCACCCGGACAGTCTAACTATGGCTACACCTTC
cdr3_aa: CASSPGQSNYGYTF

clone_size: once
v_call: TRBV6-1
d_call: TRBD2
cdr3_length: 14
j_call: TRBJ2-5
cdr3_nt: TGTGCCAGCAGCCCGACTAGCGAGAAAGAGACCCAGTACTTC
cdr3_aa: CASSPTSEKETQYF

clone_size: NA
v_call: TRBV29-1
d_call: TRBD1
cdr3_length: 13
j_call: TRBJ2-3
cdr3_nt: TGCAGCGTTGTCGGGACAGGGGGTGATACGCAGTATTTT
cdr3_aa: CSVVGTGGDTQYF

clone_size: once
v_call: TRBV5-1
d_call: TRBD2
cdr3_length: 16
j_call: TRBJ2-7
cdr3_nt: TGCGCCAGCAGCTTGGATAGTCTAGCGGTAAACTACGAGCAGTACTTC
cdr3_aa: CASSLDSLAVNYEQYF

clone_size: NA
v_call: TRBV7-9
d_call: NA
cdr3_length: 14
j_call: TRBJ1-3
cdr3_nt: TGTGCCAGCAGTTCGGGGGGCCCTGGAAACACCATATATTTT
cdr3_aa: CASSSGGPGNTIYF

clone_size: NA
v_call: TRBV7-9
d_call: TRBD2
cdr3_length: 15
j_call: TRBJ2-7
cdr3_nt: TGTGCCAGCAGCTTGGGACTAGCGGGGGGGCCCGAGCAGTACTTC
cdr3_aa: CASSLGLAGGPEQYF

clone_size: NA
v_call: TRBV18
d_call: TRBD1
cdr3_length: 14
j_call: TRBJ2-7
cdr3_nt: TGTGCCAGCTCACCTGGGACAGGGGGCTACGAGCAGTACTTC
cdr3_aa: CASSPGTGGYEQYF

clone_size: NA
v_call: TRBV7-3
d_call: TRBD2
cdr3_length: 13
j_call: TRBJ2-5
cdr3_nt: TGTGCCAGCAGCTTTGGGGGGGGAGAGACCCAGTACTTC
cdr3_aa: CASSFGGGETQYF

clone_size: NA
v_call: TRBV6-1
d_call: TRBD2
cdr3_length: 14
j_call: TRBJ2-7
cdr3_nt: TGTGCCAGCAACCTAGCGGGAGAGGGGTACGAGCAGTACTTC
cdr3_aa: CASNLAGEGYEQYF

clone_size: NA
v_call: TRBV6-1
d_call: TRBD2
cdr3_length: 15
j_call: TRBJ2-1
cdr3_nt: TGTGCCAGCAGAGATCCTAGCGGGAGAAGATATGAGCAGTTCTTC
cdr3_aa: CASRDPSGRRYEQFF

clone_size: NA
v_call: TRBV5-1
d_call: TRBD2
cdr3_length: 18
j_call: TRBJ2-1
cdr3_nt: TGCGCCAGCAGCTACGGACTAGCGGGAGGGAACTCCTACAATGAGCAGTTCTTC
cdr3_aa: CASSYGLAGGNSYNEQFF

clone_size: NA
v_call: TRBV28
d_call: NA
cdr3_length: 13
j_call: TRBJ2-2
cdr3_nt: TGTGCCAGCACTCCTCTAGACACCGGGGAGCTGTTTTTT
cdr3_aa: CASTPLDTGELFF

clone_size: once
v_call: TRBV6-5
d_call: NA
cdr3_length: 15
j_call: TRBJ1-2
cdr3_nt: TGTGCCAGCAGTCGTACAGGGCAAGGACGAACTGGCTACACCTTC
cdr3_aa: CASSRTGQGRTGYTF

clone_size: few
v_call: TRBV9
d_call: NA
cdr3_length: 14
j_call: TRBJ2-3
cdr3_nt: TGTGCCAGCAGCGTAGTGGAGAGGACAGATACGCAGTATTTT
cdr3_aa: CASSVVERTDTQYF

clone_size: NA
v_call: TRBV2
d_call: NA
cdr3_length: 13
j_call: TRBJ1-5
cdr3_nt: TGTGCCAGCAGTCCAGGGCGGAATCAGCCCCAGCATTTT
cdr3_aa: CASSPGRNQPQHF

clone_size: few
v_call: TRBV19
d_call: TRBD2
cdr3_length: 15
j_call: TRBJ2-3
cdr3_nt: TGTGCCAGTAGTCCTCAAGCGGGACGCACAGATACGCAGTATTTT
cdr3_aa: CASSPQAGRTDTQYF

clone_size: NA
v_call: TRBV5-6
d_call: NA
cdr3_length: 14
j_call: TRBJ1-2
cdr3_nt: TGTGCCAGCAGACTCACGGGGGAAAAGTATGGCTACACCTTC
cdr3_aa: CASRLTGEKYGYTF

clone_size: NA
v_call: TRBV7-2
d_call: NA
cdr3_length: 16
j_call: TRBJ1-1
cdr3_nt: TGTGCCAGCAGCTTATGGGCCCCGAACGTGAACACTGAAGCTTTCTTT
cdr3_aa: CASSLWAPNVNTEAFF

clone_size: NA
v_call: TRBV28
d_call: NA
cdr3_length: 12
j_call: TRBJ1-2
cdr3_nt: TGTGCCAGCAGTCCAGCTAACTATGGCTACACCTTC
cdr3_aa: CASSPANYGYTF

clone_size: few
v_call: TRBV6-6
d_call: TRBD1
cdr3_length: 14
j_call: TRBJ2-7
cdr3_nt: TGTGCCAGCAGCTTTCCGGGACAGCAACACGAGCAGTACTTC
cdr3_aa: CASSFPGQQHEQYF

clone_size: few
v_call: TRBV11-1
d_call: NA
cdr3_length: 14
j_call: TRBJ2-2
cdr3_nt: TGTGCCAGCGCTCGAAGGGGAAACACCGGGGAGCTGTTTTTT
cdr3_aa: CASARRGNTGELFF

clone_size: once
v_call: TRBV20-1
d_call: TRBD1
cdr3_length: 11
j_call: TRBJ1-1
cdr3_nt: TGCAGTGCTGGTACAGGGGGGAGGACCTTCTTT
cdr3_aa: CSAGTGGRTFF

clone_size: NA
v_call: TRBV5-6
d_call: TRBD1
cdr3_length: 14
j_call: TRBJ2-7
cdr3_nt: TGTGCCAGCAGCTTGTGGACAGGGATCGACGAGCAGTACTTC
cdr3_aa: CASSLWTGIDEQYF

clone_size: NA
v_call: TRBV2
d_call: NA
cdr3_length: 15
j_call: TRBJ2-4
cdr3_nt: TGTGCCAGCGAGAGGTCCAGTGGCGTCAAAAACATTCAGTACTTC
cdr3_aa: CASERSSGVKNIQYF

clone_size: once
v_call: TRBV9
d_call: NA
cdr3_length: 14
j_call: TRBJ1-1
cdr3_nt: TGTGCCAGCAGCTTGCGGGGGGGCGCGACTGAAGCTTTCTTT
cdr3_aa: CASSLRGGATEAFF

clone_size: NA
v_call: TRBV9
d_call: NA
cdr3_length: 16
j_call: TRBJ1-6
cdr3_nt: TGTGCCAGCACCAGGAGGGAAAGCTCCTATAATTCACCCCTCCACTTT
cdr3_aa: CASTRRESSYNSPLHF

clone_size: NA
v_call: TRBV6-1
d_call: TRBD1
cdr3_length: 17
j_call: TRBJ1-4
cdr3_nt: TGTGCCAGCAGTGAGGGCAGGGGGCAAGCAAGGAGTGAAAAACTGTTTTTT
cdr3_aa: CASSEGRGQARSEKLFF

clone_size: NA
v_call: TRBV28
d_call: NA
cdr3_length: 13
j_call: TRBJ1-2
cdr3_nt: TGTGCCAGCAGTCCGAGCGGGCGGGGTGGCTACACCTTC
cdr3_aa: CASSPSGRGGYTF